The 13 T cell receptor beta chains below all came from one sample that was sequenced in a study of blood T cell repertoires in COVID-19. TCRdb's copy holds only in-frame clones and misses some; the assay was immunoSEQ multiplex PCR. In the table there are about 310,000 clones, around 90% of which are singletons. Sequenced: peripheral blood. The receptors originated from a man between 65 and 85 years old with acute or convalescent COVID-19.

The gene calls are TRBV28 and TRBJ1-2, with a weak D call TRBD1 (5 bases). Germline CDR1 MDHEN, CDR2 SYDVKM. The CDR3 totals 15 residues. Trimming pared 3 bases from V and 2 bases from J, leaving 13 bases between. This CDR3 reads CASSFAGTTNYGYTF. CDR3 coding DNA: TGTGCCAGCAGTTTTGCCGGGACTACCAACTATGGCTACACCTTC.

CDR3 residues: CASSHRQYYTGELFF. CDR3 bases: TGTGCCAGCAGCCACAGGCAGTATTACACCGGGGAGCTGTTTTTT. The chain is built from TRBV3-1 (or the pseudogene TRBV3-2) and TRBJ2-2; D is unclear. Germline V lookup: CDR1 LGHDT, CDR2 YNNKEL (reference sequence). The CDR3 is made up of 15 amino acids. V was shortened by 3 bases and J by 3 bases, with 11 bases between the two germline ends.

The V gene is TRBV12-3 or TRBV12-4, the J gene TRBJ1-6; D is undetermined. The V gene lost 3 bases and the J gene lost 8 bases, with 5 bases spanning the gap. The CDR3 runs to 12 residues. The CDR3 region has the DNA TGTGCCAGCAGTTTCCCCTATTCACCCCTCCACTTT. Its protein is CASSFPYSPLHF.

This sequence joins TRBV3-1 (or the pseudogene TRBV3-2) and TRBJ1-5; 11 nucleotides match TRBD1. The germline CDR1 and CDR2 sequences are LGHDT and YNNKEL (reference sequence). With V trimmed by 2 bases and J by 7 bases, 4 bases remained unmatched. The CDR3 covers 15 residues. Written as DNA, the CDR3 is TGTGCCAGCAGCCAAAGGACAGGGGGCTACCAGCCCCAGCATTTT. Translated: CASSQRTGGYQPQHF.

The DNA of the CDR3 is TGCGCCAGCAGGCAGACTAGCGGGAGTGTTACAGATACGCAGTATTTT. It yields the protein CASRQTSGSVTDTQYF. The chain combines TRBV5-1 with TRBJ2-3; TRBD2 agrees at 12 bases. CDR1 and CDR2 from the germline V gene are SGHRS and YFSETQ. V was pared by 5 bases and J by 3 bases, with 7 bases of the junction left unmatched. The CDR3 sequence is 16 residues long.

The chain employs TRBV15 and TRBJ2-7; 7 nucleotides align to TRBD2. Trimming cost V 5 bases and J 3 bases; bases outside gene matches: 7. There are 14 residues in the CDR3. Germline V gives CDR1 LNHNV, CDR2 YYDKDF (reference sequence). The CDR3 reads CATSVRGGGYEQYF. CDR3 nucleotides: TGTGCCACCAGCGTCCGAGGCGGGGGCTACGAGCAGTACTTC.

This clone was observed a few times. The CDR3 DNA reads as TGTGCCAGCAGTGAAGTCGGCCTCAGGACAGGTTATCAGCAGTACTTC. It encodes CASSEVGLRTGYQQYF. This chain links TRBV6-1 with TRBJ2-7; 7 nucleotides line up with TRBD1. J was trimmed by 8 bases and V by 1 base; bases with no gene match: 14. The CDR3 totals 16 residues. Germline V gene lookup returns CDR1 MNHNS and CDR2 SASEGT.

The chain is built from TRBV15 and TRBJ2-3; perhaps TRBD1 as D (5 bases). V was cut by 0 bases and J by 1 base, with 8 bases left in between. This CDR3 comprises 15 residues. Germline values: CDR1 LNHNV, CDR2 YYDKDF (reference sequence). CDR3 DNA sequence: TGTGCCACCAGCAGAGAAGGGGTTGGCACAGATACGCAGTATTTT. Residues: CATSREGVGTDTQYF.

The chain employs TRBV15 and TRBJ2-1; possibly TRBD1 for D (6 bases). The germline V gene encodes CDR1 LNHNV and CDR2 YYDKDF (reference sequence). V was pared by 2 bases and J by 4 bases, with 9 bases between. This CDR3 has 14 amino acids. CDR3 DNA: TGTGCCACCAGCAGAAGAGGGGGATACAATGAGCAGTTCTTC. It codes for CATSRRGGYNEQFF.

The genes are TRBV7-2 and TRBJ2-1; 8 bases are a match to TRBD2. CDR1 is SGHTA, CDR2 FQGNSA, per germline. This CDR3 spans 16 amino acids. V gave up 1 base and J gave up 2 bases; unmatched junction bases: 4. The CDR3 spells CASSLVGGGTYNEQFF. CDR3 in DNA: TGTGCCAGCAGCTTAGTTGGCGGGGGGACCTACAATGAGCAGTTCTTC.

This chain joins TRBV19 and TRBJ1-3; no clear D gene. Germline values: CDR1 LNHDA, CDR2 SQIVND (reference sequence). V was pared by 5 bases and J by 0 bases, with 11 bases between. This CDR3 is built from 15 residues. CDR3 sequence (DNA): TGTGCCAGTAGTTCGTTCCGAGACTCTGGAAACACCATATATTTT. Protein product: CASSSFRDSGNTIYF.

V gene TRBV5-3 combines with J gene TRBJ2-7, with 7 bases matching TRBD2. TRBV5-3 is reported as an ORF; its role is uncertain. This CDR3 comprises 14 residues. V lost 5 bases to trimming and J lost 4 bases; unmatched junction nucleotides: 9. For the CDR3, the DNA is TGTGCCAGAAGATATTCCGGGAGGAAATACGAGCAGTACTTC. Protein product: CARRYSGRKYEQYF.

The J gene is TRBJ1-5, the V gene TRBV19; a weak D match, TRBD1 (5 bases). The germline V gene has CDR1 LNHDA and CDR2 SQIVND (reference sequence). The CDR3 sequence is 14 residues long. Trimming stripped 4 bases from V and 3 bases from J, with 10 bases between. Here the CDR3 DNA reads TGTGCCAGTAGTACCAGGGCCATCAATCAGCCCCAGCATTTT. Translation: CASSTRAINQPQHF.